This record covers a single T cell receptor (beta chain). The antigen is undetermined. Time point of the sample: persistent/refractory GD, antithyroid drugs over 5 years with positive TRAb. From RNA extracted from PBMCs, the TCR library was made. The CDR3 sequence is 13 residues long. Germline V gene lookup returns CDR1 MGHDK and CDR2 SYGVNS. Trimming took off 6 bases at V and 6 bases at J, with 15 bases between the two ends. In building TCR beta libraries, iRepertoire HTBI primers were used together with Arm-PCR of CDR3 regions. TCRdb re-called the multiplex PCR reads with MiXCR, one entry per CDR3 protein. Of 450,000 or so distinct CDR3 sequences in the sample, around 21% were seen once. The data belong to a study of regulatory T cells in long-lasting Graves disease. Across the whole study: Positivity for TSH receptor antibodies plus over 5 years of antithyroid drugs meant persistent Graves' disease.

Study-wide results and limits: Segments TRBV28, TRBJ1-2 and TRBJ2-5 showed preferential usage in persistent disease. Lower TCR diversity was seen in persistent Graves' patients than in newly diagnosed ones. Patients with persistent disease shared 2,741 public clonotypes, outpacing the roughly 970 shared by new patients.

The sequencing used peripheral blood mononuclear cells (PBMCs), collected when the disease was refractory, from a patient treated with antithyroid drugs. This receptor was identified in a female donor with Graves disease. V is TRBV25-1 and J is TRBJ2-7, with D possibly matching TRBD1 (5 bases). The CDR3 loop is CASSLVGAIEQYF. For the CDR3, the DNA is TGTGCCAGCAGCCTTGTAGGGGCAATCGAGCAGTACTTC.